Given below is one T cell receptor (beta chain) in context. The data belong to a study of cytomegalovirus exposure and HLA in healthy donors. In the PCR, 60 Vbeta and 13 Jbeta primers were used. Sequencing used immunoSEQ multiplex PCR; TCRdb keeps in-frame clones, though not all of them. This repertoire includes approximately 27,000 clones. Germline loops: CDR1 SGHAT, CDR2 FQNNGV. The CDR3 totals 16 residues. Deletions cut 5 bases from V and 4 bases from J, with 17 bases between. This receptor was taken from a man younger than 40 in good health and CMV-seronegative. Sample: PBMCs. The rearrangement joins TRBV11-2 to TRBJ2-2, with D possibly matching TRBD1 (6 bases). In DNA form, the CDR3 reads TGTGCCAGCAGCCTACAGGGTTACTTGACCACCGGGGAGCTGTTTTTT. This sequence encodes CASSLQGYLTTGELFF.